The rows below give T cell receptor beta chains drawn from one sample of a study of blood T cell repertoires in COVID-19. This table comes from immunoSEQ multiplex PCR, and its TCRdb copy is limited to in-frame clones, with some not included. The repertoire includes roughly 96,000 clones, around 76% of them detected once, and 15% to 20% sits in the top ten. The sample consisted of peripheral blood. Every receptor here comes from a man older than 75 with acute or convalescent COVID-19. Both conserved end residues are part of each CDR3. D genes are given only for firm matches. Clone size is stated in some rows and not others, as once, few, many or a class when expanded.

j_gene: TRBJ2-7
abundance: -
v_gene: TRBV4-3
d_gene: -
CDR3aa: CASSQGQGGPSEQYF
CDR3nt: TGCGCCAGCAGCCAAGGACAGGGAGGTCCAAGCGAGCAGTACTTC

j_gene: TRBJ2-2
abundance: -
v_gene: TRBV24-1
d_gene: -
CDR3aa: CATSDVTGPNTGELFF
CDR3nt: TGTGCCACCAGTGACGTAACAGGGCCGAACACCGGGGAGCTGTTTTTT

j_gene: TRBJ1-4
abundance: -
v_gene: TRBV10-1
d_gene: TRBD1
CDR3aa: CASSPRQGSRKLFF
CDR3nt: TGCGCCAGCAGCCCACGACAGGGGTCACGAAAACTGTTTTTT

j_gene: TRBJ2-1
abundance: -
v_gene: TRBV5-4
d_gene: TRBD1
CDR3aa: CASSLQGARNEQFF
CDR3nt: TGTGCCAGCAGCCTACAGGGGGCGCGCAATGAGCAGTTCTTC

j_gene: TRBJ1-2
abundance: -
v_gene: TRBV5-1
d_gene: -
CDR3aa: CASSAEGRVEGYTF
CDR3nt: TGCGCCAGCAGCGCGGAGGGCAGGGTTGAGGGCTACACCTTC

j_gene: TRBJ1-1
abundance: few
v_gene: TRBV20-1
d_gene: TRBD1
CDR3aa: CSALRQGAAFF
CDR3nt: TGCAGTGCTCTTCGACAGGGGGCGGCTTTCTTT

j_gene: TRBJ2-7
abundance: -
v_gene: TRBV7-9
d_gene: -
CDR3aa: CASSPGTREYEQYF
CDR3nt: TGTGCCAGCAGCCCCGGGACACGTGAGTACGAGCAGTACTTC

j_gene: TRBJ2-1
abundance: -
v_gene: TRBV7-9
d_gene: -
CDR3aa: CASSSSFHEQFF
CDR3nt: TGTGCCAGCAGCTCTAGTTTCCATGAGCAGTTCTTC

j_gene: TRBJ1-1
abundance: -
v_gene: TRBV7-9
d_gene: TRBD1
CDR3aa: CASSLRQGTGEAFF
CDR3nt: TGTGCCAGCAGCTTAAGACAGGGGACAGGTGAAGCTTTCTTT

j_gene: TRBJ1-3
abundance: -
v_gene: TRBV10-3
d_gene: -
CDR3aa: CAISEPGRGTGNTIYF
CDR3nt: TGTGCCATCAGTGAGCCAGGGCGGGGAACTGGAAACACCATATATTTT

j_gene: TRBJ1-2
abundance: few
v_gene: TRBV5-1
d_gene: -
CDR3aa: CASSLLTGNGYTF
CDR3nt: TGCGCCAGCAGCTTGCTTACAGGGAATGGCTACACCTTC

j_gene: TRBJ1-6
abundance: once
v_gene: TRBV30
d_gene: -
CDR3aa: CARGHTGNDSPLHF
CDR3nt: TGTGCCCGGGGACATACCGGGAACGATTCACCCCTCCACTTT

j_gene: TRBJ1-6
abundance: -
v_gene: TRBV6-5
d_gene: TRBD1
CDR3aa: CASSRQGGNSPLHF
CDR3nt: TGTGCCAGCAGTAGACAGGGTGGAAATTCACCCCTCCACTTT

j_gene: TRBJ2-2
abundance: -
v_gene: TRBV5-4
d_gene: -
CDR3aa: CASSYGGAGGTGELFF
CDR3nt: TGTGCCAGCAGCTATGGCGGGGCAGGTGGCACCGGGGAGCTGTTTTTT

j_gene: TRBJ2-1
abundance: -
v_gene: TRBV5-1
d_gene: -
CDR3aa: CASSLTAGSTNEQFF
CDR3nt: TGCGCCAGCAGCTTGACGGCAGGGTCTACGAATGAGCAGTTCTTC

j_gene: TRBJ2-1
abundance: once
v_gene: TRBV7-8
d_gene: TRBD1
CDR3aa: CASSSTGRSYNEQFF
CDR3nt: TGTGCCAGCAGCTCGACAGGGCGCTCCTACAATGAGCAGTTCTTC

j_gene: TRBJ2-1
abundance: -
v_gene: TRBV6-5
d_gene: TRBD2
CDR3aa: CASSSRTSGNGEQFF
CDR3nt: TGTGCCAGCAGTTCCCGGACTAGCGGGAACGGTGAGCAGTTCTTC

j_gene: TRBJ1-1
abundance: -
v_gene: TRBV27
d_gene: -
CDR3aa: CATRHLQMNTEAFF
CDR3nt: TGTGCCACCCGACACTTACAAATGAACACTGAAGCTTTCTTT

j_gene: TRBJ2-5
abundance: medium-sized
v_gene: TRBV10-3
d_gene: -
CDR3aa: CAISGGLVEDQETQYF
CDR3nt: TGTGCCATCAGTGGGGGGCTAGTTGAAGACCAAGAGACCCAGTACTTC

j_gene: TRBJ2-7
abundance: -
v_gene: TRBV7-2
d_gene: TRBD1
CDR3aa: CASSQGQAKQYF
CDR3nt: TGTGCCAGCAGCCAAGGACAGGCCAAGCAGTACTTC

j_gene: TRBJ1-4
abundance: -
v_gene: TRBV30
d_gene: -
CDR3aa: CAWSGSGDMREKLFF
CDR3nt: TGTGCCTGGAGTGGATCAGGGGATATGCGGGAAAAACTGTTTTTT

j_gene: TRBJ2-5
abundance: -
v_gene: TRBV19
d_gene: -
CDR3aa: CASSIGGIETQYF
CDR3nt: TGTGCCAGTAGTATAGGAGGGATTGAGACCCAGTACTTC

j_gene: TRBJ1-2
abundance: few
v_gene: TRBV6-2/TRBV6-3
d_gene: -
CDR3aa: CASSTTTDSYGYTF
CDR3nt: TGTGCCAGCAGTACAACGACAGACTCCTATGGCTACACCTTC

j_gene: TRBJ2-7
abundance: -
v_gene: TRBV5-4
d_gene: -
CDR3aa: CASSVSVSYEQYF
CDR3nt: TGTGCCAGCAGCGTGTCTGTCTCCTACGAGCAGTACTTC

j_gene: TRBJ1-1
abundance: -
v_gene: TRBV27
d_gene: -
CDR3aa: CASSSQQGMNTEAFF
CDR3nt: TGTGCCAGCAGTTCTCAACAGGGAATGAACACTGAAGCTTTCTTT

j_gene: TRBJ2-5
abundance: -
v_gene: TRBV7-2
d_gene: TRBD2
CDR3aa: CASSFPGRGETQYF
CDR3nt: TGTGCCAGCAGCTTCCCCGGGAGGGGGGAGACCCAGTACTTC

j_gene: TRBJ1-3
abundance: few
v_gene: TRBV28
d_gene: -
CDR3aa: CASSLVPLRAGNTIYF
CDR3nt: TGTGCCAGCAGTTTAGTGCCTCTGAGGGCTGGAAACACCATATATTTT

j_gene: TRBJ1-2
abundance: -
v_gene: TRBV10-3
d_gene: TRBD1
CDR3aa: CAISDDRGQGGYTF
CDR3nt: TGTGCCATCAGTGACGACAGGGGGCAGGGGGGCTACACCTTC

j_gene: TRBJ1-1
abundance: -
v_gene: TRBV5-1
d_gene: -
CDR3aa: CASSFNMNTEAFF
CDR3nt: TGCGCCAGCAGCTTCAACATGAACACTGAAGCTTTCTTT

j_gene: TRBJ2-7
abundance: -
v_gene: TRBV5-6
d_gene: -
CDR3aa: CASSPEGTAIYYEQYF
CDR3nt: TGTGCCAGCAGCCCGGAGGGGACAGCAATCTACTACGAGCAGTACTTC

j_gene: TRBJ1-6
abundance: -
v_gene: TRBV7-2
d_gene: -
CDR3aa: CASSYLPNSPLHF
CDR3nt: TGTGCCAGCAGCTATCTTCCGAATTCACCCCTCCACTTT

j_gene: TRBJ1-5
abundance: -
v_gene: TRBV5-8
d_gene: -
CDR3aa: CASSRGGPRSNQPQHF
CDR3nt: TGTGCCAGCAGCCGGGGGGGGCCAAGGAGCAATCAGCCCCAGCATTTT

j_gene: TRBJ1-2
abundance: -
v_gene: TRBV5-5
d_gene: -
CDR3aa: CASSTRTQYGYGYTF
CDR3nt: TGTGCCAGCAGCACTAGGACCCAATATGGCTATGGCTACACCTTC

j_gene: TRBJ2-5
abundance: -
v_gene: TRBV18
d_gene: -
CDR3aa: CASSRGQGGETQYF
CDR3nt: TGTGCCAGCTCACGAGGACAGGGAGGGGAGACCCAGTACTTC

j_gene: TRBJ2-5
abundance: -
v_gene: TRBV7-2
d_gene: -
CDR3aa: CASFSGSVPRETQYF
CDR3nt: TGTGCCAGCTTCTCCGGAAGCGTGCCAAGAGAGACCCAGTACTTC

j_gene: TRBJ1-2
abundance: -
v_gene: TRBV5-4
d_gene: -
CDR3aa: CASRGVPAGPGYGYTF
CDR3nt: TGTGCCAGCAGGGGTGTCCCGGCGGGGCCAGGGTATGGCTACACCTTC

j_gene: TRBJ2-1
abundance: -
v_gene: TRBV11-2
d_gene: -
CDR3aa: CASSLAVASYNEQFF
CDR3nt: TGTGCCAGCAGCTTAGCGGTAGCGAGCTACAATGAGCAGTTCTTC

j_gene: TRBJ1-5
abundance: -
v_gene: TRBV24-1
d_gene: TRBD1
CDR3aa: CATSEDRGNNQPQHF
CDR3nt: TGTGCCACCAGTGAGGACAGGGGGAACAATCAGCCCCAGCATTTT

j_gene: TRBJ2-7
abundance: -
v_gene: TRBV5-1
d_gene: -
CDR3aa: CASSLAGSYEQYF
CDR3nt: TGCGCCAGCAGCTTGGCGGGCTCCTACGAGCAGTACTTC

j_gene: TRBJ2-7
abundance: -
v_gene: TRBV6-5
d_gene: TRBD2
CDR3aa: CASSQTSGILYEQYF
CDR3nt: TGTGCCAGCAGCCAGACTAGCGGGATCCTCTACGAGCAGTACTTC

j_gene: TRBJ1-2
abundance: -
v_gene: TRBV30
d_gene: -
CDR3aa: CAWSVAGRYYGYTF
CDR3nt: TGTGCCTGGAGCGTGGCGGGGAGGTACTATGGCTACACCTTC

j_gene: TRBJ2-5
abundance: -
v_gene: TRBV7-2
d_gene: TRBD2
CDR3aa: CASSLTSGRSGETQYF
CDR3nt: TGTGCCAGCAGCTTAACTAGCGGGAGGTCAGGGGAGACCCAGTACTTC

j_gene: TRBJ2-2
abundance: -
v_gene: TRBV5-1
d_gene: -
CDR3aa: CASSLDSPNTGELFF
CDR3nt: TGCGCCAGCAGCTTGGACAGCCCCAACACCGGGGAGCTGTTTTTT

j_gene: TRBJ2-3
abundance: -
v_gene: TRBV3-1/TRBV3-2
d_gene: -
CDR3aa: CASSPIRTGSVDTQYF
CDR3nt: TGTGCCAGCAGCCCTATTAGAACAGGGAGTGTAGATACGCAGTATTTT

j_gene: TRBJ1-2
abundance: -
v_gene: TRBV14
d_gene: -
CDR3aa: CASRPRGSSHGYTF
CDR3nt: TGTGCCAGCAGACCGCGGGGGTCCTCCCATGGCTACACCTTC

j_gene: TRBJ2-3
abundance: -
v_gene: TRBV6-6
d_gene: -
CDR3aa: CATRGTDTQYF
CDR3nt: TGTGCCACCCGGGGCACAGATACGCAGTATTTT